This T cell receptor (beta chain) was sequenced in a study of OX40 agonist ivuxolimab in advanced cancers. Across the whole study: Three patients got partial responses; one had hepatocellular carcinoma and two had cutaneous melanoma.

The method was immunoSEQ multiplex PCR; TCRdb's version includes in-frame clones alone and lacks a portion of them. The repertoire has about 45,000 clones, just over 90% of them found once; the top ten carry under 20%. V shed 0 bases, J shed 2 bases, and the junction held 6 bases outside the gene matches. The CDR3 extends over 16 amino acids. CDR1 is LGHNA, CDR2 YNFKEQ, per germline. Whole-study findings and limits: Relative to CD4+, CD8+ T cells held more expanded clones on average.

As to this clone: Antigen specificity is unknown.

V and J are TRBV4-2 and TRBJ2-7, with 8 nucleotides matching TRBD1. This specimen consisted of CD4+ or CD8+ T cells sorted from blood, obtained in a trial of the OX40 agonist ivuxolimab. The receptor was derived from an adult with an advanced solid tumor such as melanoma, head and neck, liver or kidney cancer. This chain's CDR3 is CASSQESTGGPYEQYF. The DNA for the CDR3 is TGTGCCAGCAGCCAAGAATCCACAGGGGGGCCCTACGAGCAGTACTTC.